This T cell receptor beta chain was sequenced in a study of blood T cell repertoires in COVID-19. Turning to the study itself: The study drew acute and convalescent COVID-19 samples from the United States, Italy and Spain.

CDR3 length: 15 residues. With V trimmed by 2 bases and J by 0 bases, 0 bases remained unmatched. Per the germline V gene, CDR1 is SGHVS and CDR2 is FQNEAQ. Generated by immunoSEQ multiplex PCR, the TCRdb table keeps only in-frame clones and is missing some. The top ten clones hold under 1.5% of a sample with about 410,000 clones, 70% to 90% of them seen once. The V and J genes are TRBV7-8 and TRBJ2-1; 8 positions match TRBD1. The clonotype was recovered from a woman aged 25 to 45 with active or convalescent COVID-19. Sequenced sample: peripheral blood. The CDR3 nucleotides are TGTGCCAGCAGCTTACAGGGGGCCTCCTACAATGAGCAGTTCTTC. This encodes CASSLQGASYNEQFF.